Each of the 25 T cell receptor beta chains below was sequenced from the same sample in a study of blood T cell repertoires in COVID-19. TCRdb's table, derived via immunoSEQ multiplex PCR, lists solely in-frame clones and lacks some. Among around 190,000 clones listed, 70% to 80% were seen once. The sample comprised peripheral blood. The receptors derive from a woman aged 45-65 years with acute or convalescent COVID-19.

This chain links TRBV5-1 with TRBJ1-1; possibly TRBD1 for D (6 bases). Per germline, CDR1 SGHRS and CDR2 YFSETQ. Trimming took 1 base from V and 6 from J, leaving 22 bases between them. The CDR3 is made up of 17 amino acids. CDR3 protein: CASSLSDRQVDEAEAFF. The CDR3, as DNA: TGCGCCAGCAGCTTGTCGGACAGACAAGTGGATGAGGCTGAAGCTTTCTTT.

With regard to this clone: One end of the junction fails to match germline, which may point to a read error. The chain uses TRBV7-7 and TRBJ2-2; 8 bases align to TRBD2. The CDR3 has 15 amino acids. CDR1 is SSHAT, CDR2 FNYEAQ, per germline (reference sequence). The CDR3 nucleotides read TGTGCTAGCAGCTTAAGCGGGGGGAACACCGGGGAGCTGTTTTTT. Translating it yields CASSLSGGNTGELFF.

This clone was seen just once. V is TRBV18 and J is TRBJ1-3; unclear D gene. Germline V CDR1 and CDR2: KGHSH, LQKENI. V lost 6 bases, J lost 0 bases, and 12 bases lay in between. The CDR3 is 15 residues long. The CDR3 reads CASSPVPYSGNTIYF. CDR3 DNA sequence: TGTGCCAGCTCTCCCGTCCCTTACTCTGGAAACACCATATATTTT. Variable domain in full (rest from reference TRBV18 and TRBJ1-3): NAGVMQNPRHLVRRRGQEARLRCSPMKGHSHVYWYRQLPEEGLKFMVYLQKENIIDESGMPKERFSAEFPKEGPSILRIQQVVRGDSAAYFCASSPVPYSGNTIYFGEGSWLTVV.

This chain's CDR3 is CASSQRDRDPYEQYF. The CDR3 region has the DNA TGCGCCAGCAGCCAAAGGGACAGGGATCCCTACGAGCAGTACTTC. The chain joins TRBV4-1 to TRBJ2-7; 9 bases line up with TRBD1. The CDR3 is 15 residues long. Germline V gives CDR1 MGHRA, CDR2 YSYEKL. V gave up 2 bases and J gave up 2 bases; unmatched junction bases: 4.

This clone was counted a single time. CDR3 coding DNA: TGTGCCAGCAGTGAACAGGGGGCTAGGGAGACCCAGTACTTC. It is translated as CASSEQGARETQYF. V usage is TRBV25-1 and J usage is TRBJ2-5, with 8 bases lining up with TRBD1. With V trimmed by 2 bases and J by 5 bases, 4 bases remained unmatched. Germline V gives CDR1 MGHDK, CDR2 SYGVNS. The CDR3 sequence is 14 residues long. Full variable domain (rest looked up from reference TRBV25-1 and TRBJ2-5): EADIYQTPRYLVIGTGKKITLECSQTMGHDKMYWYQQDPGMELHLIHYSYGVNSTEKGDLSSESTVSRIRTEHFPLTLESARPSHTSQYLCASSEQGARETQYFGPGTRLLVL.

The chain uses TRBV6-1 and TRBJ2-7; D unresolved. The CDR3 spans 14 residues. CDR1 and CDR2 from the germline V gene are MNHNS and SASEGT. Between the trimmed V and J ends, which lost 0 bases and 4 bases, there was a span of 10 bases. CDR3 region: CASSEAPGWYEQYF. The CDR3 DNA is TGTGCCAGCAGTGAAGCGCCGGGTTGGTACGAGCAGTACTTC.

This clone has only one observation. V gene TRBV29-1 combines with J gene TRBJ2-7, with D perhaps TRBD1 (5 bases). CDR3 length: 13 residues. Trimming stripped 2 bases from V and 0 bases from J, with 8 bases between. Germline V gene data show CDR1 as SQVTM and CDR2 as ANQGSEA. CDR3: CSVELGHSYEQYF. For the CDR3, the DNA is TGCAGCGTTGAACTAGGACACTCCTACGAGCAGTACTTC.

The chain couples TRBV7-7 to TRBJ2-1; TRBD2 agrees at 7 bases. The CDR3 is 17 amino acids. From germline, CDR1 is SSHAT and CDR2 FNYEAQ (reference sequence). J gave up 8 bases and V 7 bases, and 20 bases lay outside the gene matches. The CDR3 region has the DNA TGTGCCAGCACCCCTTTTTCGGGAGGCCATAGTGGGGATGAGCAGTTCTTC. Amino acid sequence: CASTPFSGGHSGDEQFF. The full variable domain, with the rest looked up from reference TRBV7-7 and TRBJ2-1, is GAGVSQSPRYKVTKRGQDVTLRCDPISSHATLYWYQQALGQGPEFLTYFNYEAQPDKSGLPSDRFSAERPEGSISTLTIQRTEQRDSAMYRCASTPFSGGHSGDEQFFGPGTRLTVL.

This rearrangement joins TRBV19 to TRBJ2-4, with 10 bases identical to TRBD1. Germline assignment: CDR1 LNHDA and CDR2 SQIVND (reference sequence). Trimming removed 5 bases from V and 1 base from J; junction bases left unmatched: 17. This CDR3 spans 20 amino acids. Here the CDR3 DNA reads TGTGCCAGTAGTTCAAGTCCGGGACAGGGGAACGTAAGGGCCAAAAACATTCAGTACTTC. Translation: CASSSSPGQGNVRAKNIQYF.

The CDR3 spells CAWTHPSNEQFF. The CDR3 DNA is TGTGCCTGGACGCACCCTAGCAATGAGCAGTTCTTC. The chain is built from TRBV30 and TRBJ2-1; no clear D. This CDR3 has 12 amino acids. The germline CDR1 and CDR2 sequences are GTSNPN and SVGIG (reference sequence). Trimming took 4 bases from V and 6 from J, leaving 10 bases between them.

The count of this clone is one. This chain uses TRBV29-1 with TRBJ1-5; perhaps TRBD1 as D (5 bases). Germline-derived CDR1 and CDR2 are SQVTM and ANQGSEA. The germline V and J ends were trimmed by 7 bases and 1 base, with 14 bases remaining between them. The CDR3 length is 14 residues. As DNA, the CDR3 is TGCAGCGATAGGACAAGAGAGAGCAATCAGCCCCAGCATTTT. Protein sequence: CSDRTRESNQPQHF.

The table lists this clone with a count of one. V and J are TRBV14 and TRBJ2-7; D possibly corresponds to TRBD2 (6 bases). Germline CDR1 is SGHDN and CDR2 is FVKESK. There are 15 residues in the CDR3. Trimming pared 4 bases from V and 0 bases from J, leaving 13 bases between. The CDR3 spells CASSRWAGSSYEQYF. The DNA of the CDR3 is TGTGCCAGCAGCCGCTGGGCGGGGAGCTCCTACGAGCAGTACTTC.

The chain joins TRBV5-1 to TRBJ2-1; TRBD2 agrees at 10 bases. With V trimmed by 4 bases and J by 13 bases, 11 bases remained unmatched. Germline CDR1 is SGHRS and CDR2 is YFSETQ. The CDR3 runs 14 residues. CDR3 bases: TGCGCCAGCAGCCCGGATCCTAGCGGGAGCCGTCAGTTCTTC. The encoded protein is CASSPDPSGSRQFF.

This clone showed up just once. The chain carries TRBV7-2 and TRBJ2-3, with 7 bases fitting TRBD1. Germline V gene sequence: CDR1 SGHTA, CDR2 FQGNSA. The V segment lost 5 bases and the J segment 2 bases; nucleotides outside the gene matches: 7. The CDR3 contains 15 residues. In DNA form, the CDR3 reads TGTGCCAGCAGCCAACAGGGGCTCGACACAGATACGCAGTATTTT. Protein: CASSQQGLDTDTQYF.

V gene TRBV18 combines with J gene TRBJ2-7, with 16 bases lining up with TRBD2. The V gene's germline CDR1 is KGHSH and CDR2 LQKENI. The V gene end was trimmed by 3 bases and the J gene end by 4 bases; junction bases not matched to a gene: 6. This CDR3 contains 17 residues. DNA of the CDR3: TGTGCCAGCTCACCCGGGACTAGCGGGGGGGCTTATTACGAGCAGTACTTC. It encodes CASSPGTSGGAYYEQYF.

V gene TRBV5-4 combines with J gene TRBJ2-7; 8 positions match TRBD1. The germline gives CDR1 SGHNT, CDR2 YYREEE (reference sequence). This CDR3 is built from 12 residues. Trimming at V came to 2 bases and at J to 6 bases, leaving 1 base not matched to a gene. CDR3 in amino acids: CASSFDRGEQYF. The CDR3 nucleotides read TGTGCCAGCAGCTTTGACAGGGGCGAGCAGTACTTC.

The V and J genes are TRBV15 and TRBJ2-5, with D perhaps matching TRBD1 (6 bases). This CDR3 comprises 15 residues. The V gene lost 5 bases and the J gene lost 5 bases, with 18 bases spanning the gap. Germline V lookup: CDR1 LNHNV, CDR2 YYDKDF (reference sequence). The CDR3 coding sequence is TGTGCCACCAGCGTACCTACAGGGTTTCACGAGACCCAGTACTTC. Protein product: CATSVPTGFHETQYF.

This chain links TRBV4-3 with TRBJ2-2; D remains unclear. Trimming removed 7 bases at V and 2 bases at J, with 14 bases between. The CDR3 extends over 15 amino acids. Germline V gene sequence: CDR1 LGHNA, CDR2 YSLEER. The CDR3 loop reads CASNSGLGNTGELFF. CDR3 DNA sequence: TGCGCCAGCAACTCGGGTCTAGGAAACACCGGGGAGCTGTTTTTT.

In DNA form, the CDR3 reads TGCGCCAGCGCCCTTGGCGGGGGGACTGAGCAGTTCTTC. As protein: CASALGGGTEQFF. The J gene is TRBJ2-1, the V gene TRBV10-1; 8 bases match TRBD2. V lost 8 bases to trimming and J lost 9 bases; unmatched junction nucleotides: 9. This CDR3 comprises 13 residues. Germline assignment: CDR1 WNHNN and CDR2 SYGVQD (reference sequence).

The chain has TRBV30 and TRBJ1-1; D gene ambiguous. CDR1 and CDR2 from the germline V gene are GTSNPN and SVGIG (reference sequence). V was cut by 5 bases and J by 7 bases, with 14 bases left in between. This CDR3 has 12 amino acids. In DNA, the CDR3 is TGTGCCTGGGGCGCCCAACAGAGTGAAGCTTTCTTT. Protein sequence: CAWGAQQSEAFF.

DNA of the CDR3: TGTGCCAGCAGCTTAGGAGGCCGCAATGAGCAGTTCTTC. This encodes CASSLGGRNEQFF. The chain carries TRBV7-2 and TRBJ2-1; unclear D gene. CDR3 length: 13 residues. Germline loops: CDR1 SGHTA, CDR2 FQGNSA. The V end was cut by 1 base, the J end by 6 bases, with 7 bases between. The whole variable domain, filled in from reference TRBV7-2 and TRBJ2-1, reads GAGVSQSPSNKVTEKGKDVELRCDPISGHTALYWYRQSLGQGLEFLIYFQGNSAPDKSGLPSDRFSAERTGGSVSTLTIQRTQQEDSAVYLCASSLGGRNEQFFGPGTRLTVL.

The genes are TRBV30 and TRBJ2-7, with a possible D match to TRBD1 (6 bases). This CDR3 is built from 15 residues. Germline V gene lookup returns CDR1 GTSNPN and CDR2 SVGIG (reference sequence). The germline V and J ends were trimmed by 6 bases and 0 bases, with 18 bases remaining between them. The CDR3 sequence: CACRPGTISSYEQYF. In DNA, the CDR3 is TGTGCCTGCCGACCCGGGACAATTAGCTCCTACGAGCAGTACTTC.

The gene calls are TRBV19 and TRBJ2-7, with a possible D match to TRBD1 (6 bases). The CDR3 is made up of 15 amino acids. CDR1 and CDR2 (germline): LNHDA, SQIVND (reference sequence). The V end was cut by 5 bases, the J end by 2 bases, with 16 bases between. CDR3 in DNA: TGTGCCAGTAGTGCAGGAGACAGGTCAACCTACGAGCAGTACTTC. Translated: CASSAGDRSTYEQYF.

This clone was seen a single time. The chain recombines TRBV20-1 with TRBJ2-7; D is unclear. Germline-derived CDR1 and CDR2 are DFQATT and SNEGSKA (reference sequence). Trimming stripped 7 bases from V and 3 bases from J, with 10 bases between. There are 11 residues in the CDR3. CDR3 region: CSVHRGYEQYF. The CDR3 bases are TGCAGTGTTCACCGCGGCTACGAGCAGTACTTC.

V and J are TRBV5-6 and TRBJ1-2; no definite D call. Germline V gene data show CDR1 as SGHDT and CDR2 as YYEEEE. The CDR3 runs 13 residues. The V end lost 4 bases, the J end lost 4 bases, and 11 bases lay between the germline ends. In DNA form, the CDR3 reads TGTGCCAGCAGCCCGGGATTTCGCTATGGCTACACCTTC. Translated, it gives CASSPGFRYGYTF.